This TCR beta chain was sequenced during a study of T-cell reconstitution after alpha-beta-depleted transplantation in children. The CDR3 runs to 15 residues. Germline loops: CDR1 KGHDR, CDR2 SFDVKD. V was clipped by 1 base and J by 6 bases, with 12 bases between them. This clonotype was seen at least ten times. Unique molecular identifiers were incorporated during preparation of the TCRbeta library. TCRdb used MiXCR to reprocess the PCR reads, holding one entry per CDR3 protein. This table holds approximately 70,000 distinct CDR3 sequences, just under 5% found once. The receptor comes from a boy less than two years old who had a stem cell transplant for acute myeloid leukemia, so the T cells may come from the graft donor. The chain joins TRBV24-1 to TRBJ2-1; possible D gene TRBD1, 6 bases. The specimen was PBMCs, mostly from graft donor cells, collected 180 days after TCRalphabeta/CD19-depleted stem cell transplant. This chain's CDR3 is CATSDLGQNRNEQFF. As DNA, the CDR3 is TGTGCCACCAGTGATTTAGGACAGAACCGCAATGAGCAGTTCTTC.